What follows is one TCR beta chain and its context. Using immunoSEQ multiplex PCR, the repertoire was profiled, and TCRdb retains in-frame clones only, with some absent. The data hold approximately 99,000 clones, with under 95% observed a single time. The data were taken from a study of OX40 agonist ivuxolimab in advanced cancers. V was pared by 3 bases and J by 1 base, with 18 bases of the junction left unmatched. The CDR3 loop spans 20 amino acids. CDR1 and CDR2 from the germline V gene are SGHVS and FQNEAQ. Sequencing was performed on CD4+ or CD8+ T cells sorted from blood, taken in a trial of the OX40 agonist ivuxolimab. This TCR was sampled from an adult with an advanced solid tumor such as melanoma, head and neck, liver or kidney cancer. This chain connects TRBV7-8 to TRBJ1-2; 9 bases align to TRBD1. CDR3 DNA: TGTGCCAGCAGCTTTTTAGGGAACCGGGACAGGGCGGTAAATAACTATGGCTACACCTTC. This sequence encodes CASSFLGNRDRAVNNYGYTF.